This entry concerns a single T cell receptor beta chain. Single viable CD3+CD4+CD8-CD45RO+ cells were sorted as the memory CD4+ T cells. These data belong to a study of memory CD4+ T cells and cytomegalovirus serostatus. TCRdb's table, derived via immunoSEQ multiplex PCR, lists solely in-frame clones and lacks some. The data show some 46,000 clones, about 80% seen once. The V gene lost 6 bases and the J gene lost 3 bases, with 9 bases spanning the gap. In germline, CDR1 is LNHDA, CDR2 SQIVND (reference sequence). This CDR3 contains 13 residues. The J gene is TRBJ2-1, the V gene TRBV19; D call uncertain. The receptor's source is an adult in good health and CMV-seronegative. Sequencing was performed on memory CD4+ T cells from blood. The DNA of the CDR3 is TGTGCCAGTAGAAGGGCCCACTACAATGAGCAGTTCTTC. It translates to CASRRAHYNEQFF.